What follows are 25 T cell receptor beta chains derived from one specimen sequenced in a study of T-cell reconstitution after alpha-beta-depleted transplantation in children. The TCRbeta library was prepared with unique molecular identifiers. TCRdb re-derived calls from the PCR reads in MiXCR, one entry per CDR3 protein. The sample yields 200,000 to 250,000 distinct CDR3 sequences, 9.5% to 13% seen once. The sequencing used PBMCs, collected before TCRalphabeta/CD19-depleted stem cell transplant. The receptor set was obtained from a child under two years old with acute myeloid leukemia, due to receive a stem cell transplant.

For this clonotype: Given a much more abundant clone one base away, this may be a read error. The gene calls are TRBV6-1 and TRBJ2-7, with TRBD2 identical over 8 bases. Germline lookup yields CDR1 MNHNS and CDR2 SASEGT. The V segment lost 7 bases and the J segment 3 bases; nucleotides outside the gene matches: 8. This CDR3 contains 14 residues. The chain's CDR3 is CASNRVSGDYEQYF. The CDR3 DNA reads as TGTGCCAGCAACCGGGTTAGCGGGGACTACGAGCAGTACTTC.

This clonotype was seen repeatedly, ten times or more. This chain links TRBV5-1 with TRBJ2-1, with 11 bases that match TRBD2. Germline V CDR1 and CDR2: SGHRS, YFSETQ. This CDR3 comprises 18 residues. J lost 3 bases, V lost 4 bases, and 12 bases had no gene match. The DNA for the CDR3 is TGCGCCAGCAGCGTCAGATTACTAGCGGGAGTTAACTACAATGAGCAGTTCTTC. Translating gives CASSVRLLAGVNYNEQFF.

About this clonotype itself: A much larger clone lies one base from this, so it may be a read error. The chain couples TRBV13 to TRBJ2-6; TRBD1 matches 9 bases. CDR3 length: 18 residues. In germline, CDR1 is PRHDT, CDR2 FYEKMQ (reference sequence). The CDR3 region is CACSLGQGKRSGANVLTF. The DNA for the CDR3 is TGTGCCTGCAGCTTAGGACAGGGGAAAAGGTCTGGGGCCAACGTCCTGACTTTC.

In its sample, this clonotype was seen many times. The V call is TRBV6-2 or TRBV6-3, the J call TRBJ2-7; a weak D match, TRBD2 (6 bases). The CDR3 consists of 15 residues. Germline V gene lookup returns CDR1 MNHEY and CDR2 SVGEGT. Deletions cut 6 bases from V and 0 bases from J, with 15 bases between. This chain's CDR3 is CASSSRDSSSYEQYF. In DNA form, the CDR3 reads TGTGCCAGCAGCTCCCGGGACTCTTCCTCCTACGAGCAGTACTTC.

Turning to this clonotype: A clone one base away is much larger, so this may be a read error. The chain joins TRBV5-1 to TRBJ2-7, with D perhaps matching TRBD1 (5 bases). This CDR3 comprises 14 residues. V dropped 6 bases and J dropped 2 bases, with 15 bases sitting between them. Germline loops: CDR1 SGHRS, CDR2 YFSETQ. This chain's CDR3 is CASILQDEAYEQYF. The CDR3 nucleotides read TGCGCCAGCATCTTACAGGACGAAGCCTACGAGCAGTACTTC.

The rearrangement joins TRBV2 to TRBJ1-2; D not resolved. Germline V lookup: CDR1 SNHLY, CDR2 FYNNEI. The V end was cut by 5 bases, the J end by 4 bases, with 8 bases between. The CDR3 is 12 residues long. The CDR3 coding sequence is TGTGCCAGCAGTAAGTTAAGCTATGGCTACACCTTC. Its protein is CASSKLSYGYTF.

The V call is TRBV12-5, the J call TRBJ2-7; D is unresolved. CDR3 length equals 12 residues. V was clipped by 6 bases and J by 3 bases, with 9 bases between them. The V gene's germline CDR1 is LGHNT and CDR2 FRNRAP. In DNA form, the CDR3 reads TGTGCTAGTGGGCCGACATTCTACGAGCAGTACTTC. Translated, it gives CASGPTFYEQYF.

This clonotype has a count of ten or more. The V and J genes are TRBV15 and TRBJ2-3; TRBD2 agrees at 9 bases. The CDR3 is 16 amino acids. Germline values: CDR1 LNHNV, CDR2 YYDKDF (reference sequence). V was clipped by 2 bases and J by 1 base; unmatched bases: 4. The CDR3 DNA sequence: TGTGCCACCAGCAGATCTAGCGGGATCGGCACAGATACGCAGTATTTT. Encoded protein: CATSRSSGIGTDTQYF. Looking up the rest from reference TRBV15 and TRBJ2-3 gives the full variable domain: DAMVIQNPRYQVTQFGKPVTLSCSQTLNHNVMYWYQQKSSQAPKLLFHYYDKDFNNEADTPDNFQSRRPNTSFCFLDIRSPGLGDTAMYLCATSRSSGIGTDTQYFGPGTRLTVL.

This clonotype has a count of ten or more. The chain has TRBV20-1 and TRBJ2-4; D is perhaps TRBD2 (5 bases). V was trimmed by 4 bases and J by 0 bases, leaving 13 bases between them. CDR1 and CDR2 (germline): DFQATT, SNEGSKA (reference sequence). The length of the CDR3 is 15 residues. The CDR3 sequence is CSATAGITAKNIQYF. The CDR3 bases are TGCAGTGCTACCGCCGGGATCACAGCCAAAAACATTCAGTACTTC.

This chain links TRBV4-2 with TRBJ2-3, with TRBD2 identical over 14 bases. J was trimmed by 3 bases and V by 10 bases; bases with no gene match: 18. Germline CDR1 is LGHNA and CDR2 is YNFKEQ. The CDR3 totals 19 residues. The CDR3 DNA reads TGTGCCATGAGCCCCGGGACTAGCGGGAGCTGGGTGCGGACAGATACGCAGTATTTT. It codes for CAMSPGTSGSWVRTDTQYF.

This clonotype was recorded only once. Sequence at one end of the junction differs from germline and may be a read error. CDR3 amino acids: CAGSLGLAGTGELFF. CDR3 nucleotides: TGTGCCGGCAGTTTGGGACTAGCGGGCACCGGGGAGCTGTTTTTT. The chain is built from TRBV27 and TRBJ2-2; 12 nucleotides align to TRBD2. In germline, CDR1 is MNHEY, CDR2 SMNVEV (reference sequence). CDR3 size: 15 residues.

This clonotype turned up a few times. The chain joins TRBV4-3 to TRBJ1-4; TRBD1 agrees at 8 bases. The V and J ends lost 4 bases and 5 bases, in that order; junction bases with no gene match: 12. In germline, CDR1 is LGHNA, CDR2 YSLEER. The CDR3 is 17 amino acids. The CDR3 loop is CASSRLPGRGQNEKLFF. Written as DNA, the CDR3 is TGCGCCAGCAGCCGCTTGCCGGGCAGGGGGCAGAATGAAAAACTGTTTTTT.

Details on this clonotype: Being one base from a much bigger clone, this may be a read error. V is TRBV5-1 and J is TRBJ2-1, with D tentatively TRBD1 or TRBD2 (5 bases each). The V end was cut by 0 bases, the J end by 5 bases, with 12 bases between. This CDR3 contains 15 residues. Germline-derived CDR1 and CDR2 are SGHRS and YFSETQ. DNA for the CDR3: TGCGCCAGCAGCTTGGCGGCACTAGGGGACAATGAGCAGTTCTTC. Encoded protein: CASSLAALGDNEQFF.

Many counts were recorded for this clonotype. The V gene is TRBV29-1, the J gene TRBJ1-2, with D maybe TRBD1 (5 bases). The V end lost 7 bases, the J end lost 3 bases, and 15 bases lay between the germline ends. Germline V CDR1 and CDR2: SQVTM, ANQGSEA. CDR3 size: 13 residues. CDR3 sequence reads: CSAWGGFDYGYTF. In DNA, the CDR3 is TGCAGCGCCTGGGGGGGTTTTGACTATGGCTACACCTTC.

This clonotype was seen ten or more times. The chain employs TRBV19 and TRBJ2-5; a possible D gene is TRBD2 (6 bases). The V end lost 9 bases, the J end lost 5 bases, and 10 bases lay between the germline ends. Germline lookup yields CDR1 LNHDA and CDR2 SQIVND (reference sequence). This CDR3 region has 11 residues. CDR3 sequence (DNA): TGTGCCAGCAGGGACTTCGAGACCCAGTACTTC. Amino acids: CASRDFETQYF.

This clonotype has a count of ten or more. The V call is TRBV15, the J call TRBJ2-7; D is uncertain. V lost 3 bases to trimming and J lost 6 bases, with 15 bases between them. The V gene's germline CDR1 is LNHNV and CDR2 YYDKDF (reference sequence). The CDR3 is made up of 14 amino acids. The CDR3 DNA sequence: TGTGCCACCAGCAGGGGCGGAACCAAAGCCGAGCAGTACTTC. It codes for CATSRGGTKAEQYF.

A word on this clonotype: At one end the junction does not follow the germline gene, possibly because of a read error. In nucleotides, the CDR3 is TGTGACAGCTCGACCTCGCAGGGGCTCTATGGCTACACCTTC. Residues: CDSSTSQGLYGYTF. The V gene is TRBV18, the J gene TRBJ1-2, with D perhaps TRBD1 (6 bases). Germline lookup yields CDR1 KGHSH and CDR2 LQKENI. This CDR3 is built from 14 residues. The variable domain in full, completed from reference TRBV18 and TRBJ1-2, reads NAGVMQNPRHLVRRRGQEARLRCSPMKGHSHVYWYRQLPEEGLKFMVYLQKENIIDESGMPKERFSAEFPKEGPSILRIQQVVRGDSAAYFCDSSTSQGLYGYTFGSGTRLTVV.

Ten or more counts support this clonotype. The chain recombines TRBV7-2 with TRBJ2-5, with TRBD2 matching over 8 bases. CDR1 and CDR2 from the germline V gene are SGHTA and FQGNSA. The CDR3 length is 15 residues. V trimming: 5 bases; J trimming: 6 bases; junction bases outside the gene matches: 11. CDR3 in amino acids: CASSLERSGGKTQYF. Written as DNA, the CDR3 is TGTGCCAGCAGCCTAGAGAGGAGCGGGGGAAAGACCCAGTACTTC.

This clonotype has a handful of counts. DNA for the CDR3: TGTGCCAGCAGCCGGGGGGGGGCTCAGACTGAAGCTTTCTTT. It codes for CASSRGGAQTEAFF. The V and J genes are TRBV12-3 or TRBV12-4 and TRBJ1-1, with D possibly TRBD1 on 6 matching bases. The CDR3 consists of 14 residues. V was clipped by 6 bases and J by 5 bases, with 16 bases between them.

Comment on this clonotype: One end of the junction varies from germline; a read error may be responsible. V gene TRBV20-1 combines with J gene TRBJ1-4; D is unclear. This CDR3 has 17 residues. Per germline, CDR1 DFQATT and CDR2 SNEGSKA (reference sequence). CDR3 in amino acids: CCARDFLRAGGNEKLFF. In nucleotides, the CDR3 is TGCTGTGCTAGAGACTTCCTCCGAGCAGGTGGTAATGAAAAACTGTTTTTT.

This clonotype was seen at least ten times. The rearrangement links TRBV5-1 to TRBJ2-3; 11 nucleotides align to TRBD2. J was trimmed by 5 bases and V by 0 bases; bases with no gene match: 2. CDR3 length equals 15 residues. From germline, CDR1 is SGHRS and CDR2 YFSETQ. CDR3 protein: CASSLGGLAGDTQYF. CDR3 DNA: TGCGCCAGCAGCTTGGGAGGACTAGCGGGAGATACGCAGTATTTT.

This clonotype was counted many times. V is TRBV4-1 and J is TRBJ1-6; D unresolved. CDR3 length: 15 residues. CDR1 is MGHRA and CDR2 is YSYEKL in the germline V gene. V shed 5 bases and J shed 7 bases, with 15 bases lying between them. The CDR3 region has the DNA TGCGCCAGCAGCAAGGAAGCGACCGCCAATTCACCCCTCCACTTT. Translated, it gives CASSKEATANSPLHF.

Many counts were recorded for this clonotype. The CDR3 sequence is CASSARGTEAFF. Written as DNA, the CDR3 is TGTGCCAGTAGCGCGAGGGGAACTGAAGCTTTCTTT. This chain links TRBV19 with TRBJ1-1; the D gene is possibly TRBD1 (5 bases). CDR3 length: 12 amino acids. The V gene's germline CDR1 is LNHDA and CDR2 SQIVND (reference sequence). The germline V and J ends were trimmed by 6 bases and 5 bases, with 10 bases remaining between them.

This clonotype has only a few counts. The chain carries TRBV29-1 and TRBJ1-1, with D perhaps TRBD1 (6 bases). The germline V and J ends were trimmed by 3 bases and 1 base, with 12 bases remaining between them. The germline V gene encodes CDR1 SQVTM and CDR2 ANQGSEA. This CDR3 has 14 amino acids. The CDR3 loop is CSVEGAAANTEAFF. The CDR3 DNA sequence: TGCAGCGTTGAGGGGGCGGCGGCGAACACTGAAGCTTTCTTT. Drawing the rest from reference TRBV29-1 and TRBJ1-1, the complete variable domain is SAVISQKPSRDICQRGTSLTIQCQVDSQVTMMFWYRQQPGQSLTLIATANQGSEATYESGFVIDKFPISRPNLTFSTLTVSNMSPEDSSIYLCSVEGAAANTEAFFGQGTRLTVV.

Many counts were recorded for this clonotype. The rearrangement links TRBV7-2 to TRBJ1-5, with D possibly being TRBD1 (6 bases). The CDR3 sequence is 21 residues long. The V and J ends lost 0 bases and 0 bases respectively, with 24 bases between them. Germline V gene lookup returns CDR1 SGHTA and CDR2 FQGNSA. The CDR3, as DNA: TGTGCCAGCAGCTTAGCCCAATTTAAAGGGGGACTCTTATATAGCAATCAGCCCCAGCATTTT. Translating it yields CASSLAQFKGGLLYSNQPQHF.